The 25 T cell receptor beta chains given below trace back to one sample, sequenced in a study of shared clonotypes between healthy human individuals. Sequenced by immunoSEQ multiplex PCR; TCRdb stores in-frame clones only, minus some. The sample lists just over 2,000,000 clones, roughly 94% occurring once. Material for sequencing was naive CD4+ T cells sorted from blood. The subset was: CD45RA+ positively selected. All receptors derive from a man aged 18 to 35 in good health.

The chain joins TRBV14 to TRBJ2-7; the D is unclear. V was pared by 0 bases and J by 0 bases, with 9 bases between. Germline V CDR1 and CDR2: SGHDN, FVKESK. This CDR3 comprises 15 residues. The CDR3: CASSQEGGRSYEQYF. As DNA, the CDR3 is TGTGCCAGCAGCCAAGAGGGCGGACGCTCCTACGAGCAGTACTTC.

In this sample, this clone turned up once. J is TRBJ2-5 and V is TRBV4-1, with D possibly TRBD1 on 7 matching bases. Germline CDR1 and CDR2: MGHRA and YSYEKL. Deletions cut 7 bases from V and 2 bases from J, with 23 bases between. The CDR3 covers 17 residues. The CDR3 spells CASTQGGNPQGQETQYF. CDR3 bases: TGCGCCAGCACCCAGGGGGGAAATCCCCAGGGGCAAGAGACCCAGTACTTC.

The chain couples TRBV15 to TRBJ2-3; TRBD1 matches 7 bases. This CDR3 spans 14 amino acids. Germline V CDR1 and CDR2: LNHNV, YYDKDF (reference sequence). Trimming at V came to 6 bases and at J to 2 bases, leaving 5 bases not matched to a gene. Written as DNA, the CDR3 is TGTGCCACCAGGGGGACAGAATACACAGATACGCAGTATTTT. This sequence encodes CATRGTEYTDTQYF.

This chain uses TRBV5-3 with TRBJ2-2; unclear D gene. TRBV5-3 is an ORF for which the function is uncertain. This CDR3 region has 18 residues. V was pared by 0 bases and J by 2 bases, with 17 bases between. The CDR3 DNA follows: TGTGCCAGAAGCTTGGAAGTTGGCGACGTCCCAAACACCGGGGAGCTGTTTTTT. It is translated as CARSLEVGDVPNTGELFF.

The chain combines TRBV25-1 with TRBJ2-5; no clear D. Germline V CDR1 and CDR2: MGHDK, SYGVNS. V dropped 1 base and J dropped 3 bases, with 6 bases sitting between them. CDR3 length equals 13 residues. DNA of the CDR3: TGTGCCAGCAGTGAATCAAACGAAGAGACCCAGTACTTC. This gives the protein CASSESNEETQYF.

The chain is built from TRBV21-1 and TRBJ2-7; the table's D gene call, TRBD2, was not cross checked with the DNA. TRBV21-1 is a pseudogene. This CDR3 is 17 amino acids long. CDR3 sequence (DNA): TGTGCCAGCAGCAACATAGTCGGGAGGAAGCCGGAGGACGAGCAGTACTTC. As protein: CASSNIVGRKPEDEQYF.

This sequence joins TRBV19 and TRBJ1-6; weak D call: TRBD1 (5 bases). Germline loops: CDR1 LNHDA, CDR2 SQIVND (reference sequence). This CDR3 contains 14 residues. V lost 7 bases and J 2 bases, leaving 9 bases between the germline ends. This CDR3 reads CASTGRTYNSPLHF. DNA of the CDR3: TGTGCCAGTACAGGGAGGACCTATAATTCACCCCTCCACTTT.

The J gene is TRBJ2-7, the V gene TRBV30; D may match TRBD1 or TRBD2 (5 bases each). The germline gives CDR1 GTSNPN, CDR2 SVGIG (reference sequence). Between the trimmed V and J ends, which lost 3 bases and 3 bases, there was a span of 12 bases. The CDR3 sequence is 13 residues long. As DNA, the CDR3 is TGTGCCTGGAGCTCTCGGGGCGGCTACGAGCAGTACTTC. It yields the protein CAWSSRGGYEQYF.

This clone was picked up one time. The chain recombines TRBV30 with TRBJ1-5; TRBD1 matches 8 bases. There are 14 residues in the CDR3. The V gene's germline CDR1 is GTSNPN and CDR2 SVGIG (reference sequence). J gave up 6 bases and V 2 bases, and 6 bases lay outside the gene matches. CDR3 region: CAWSTTGGAQPQHF. DNA of the CDR3: TGTGCCTGGAGTACAACAGGGGGGGCTCAGCCCCAGCATTTT.

This chain uses TRBV29-1 with TRBJ2-1, with unresolved D. Trimming stripped 7 bases from V and 2 bases from J, with 12 bases between. Germline V lookup: CDR1 SQVTM, CDR2 ANQGSEA. This CDR3 is 13 amino acids long. The CDR3 here is CSARTGAYNEQFF. The CDR3 region has the DNA TGCAGCGCCCGGACCGGAGCCTACAATGAGCAGTTCTTC.

The chain uses TRBV6-1 and TRBJ2-1; TRBD1 agrees at 9 bases. Trimming cost V 6 bases and J 4 bases; bases outside gene matches: 7. This CDR3 contains 15 residues. Germline V CDR1 and CDR2: MNHNS, SASEGT. CDR3 sequence (DNA): TGTGCCAGCAGGAGGGGACAGGGAGGGTACAATGAGCAGTTCTTC. This sequence encodes CASRRGQGGYNEQFF.

Concerning this clone itself: This sample also contains other DNA sequences that code for the same CDR3. V and J are TRBV29-1 and TRBJ1-1, with D uncertain. There are 12 residues in the CDR3. Trimming removed 4 bases from V and 2 bases from J, with 8 bases in between. CDR1 and CDR2 from the germline V gene are SQVTM and ANQGSEA. The CDR3 DNA follows: TGCAGCGTTGGACGGGCCAACACTGAAGCTTTCTTT. Protein product: CSVGRANTEAFF.

This chain joins TRBV9 and TRBJ1-5; D gene unclear. The V end lost 4 bases, the J end lost 6 bases, and 14 bases lay between the germline ends. The CDR3 spans 14 residues. Germline CDR1 reads SGDLS; CDR2 reads YYNGEE. As DNA, the CDR3 is TGTGCCAGCAGCCCCCGCGGGGAGGGTCAGCCCCAGCATTTT. Translated, it gives CASSPRGEGQPQHF.

This chain connects TRBV7-2 to TRBJ2-7; a weak D match, TRBD2 (6 bases). The CDR3 has 14 amino acids. V was clipped by 8 bases and J by 2 bases, with 16 bases between them. Germline CDR1 is SGHTA and CDR2 is FQGNSA. This CDR3 is CASGTGLITYEQYF. In DNA form, the CDR3 reads TGTGCCAGCGGCACGGGACTGATTACCTACGAGCAGTACTTC.

This sequence joins TRBV6-5 and TRBJ1-2; D call uncertain. This CDR3 is 14 amino acids long. Germline-derived CDR1 and CDR2 are MNHEY and SVGAGI. Between the trimmed V and J ends, which lost 2 bases and 0 bases, there was a span of 7 bases. The CDR3 region is CASSYGVPNYGYTF. The CDR3 DNA reads TGTGCCAGCAGTTACGGGGTCCCTAACTATGGCTACACCTTC.

The chain uses TRBV5-4 and TRBJ1-1, with D perhaps TRBD1 (6 bases). The V and J ends lost 0 bases and 1 base respectively, with 10 bases between them. The CDR3 is 15 amino acids. Germline V gene lookup returns CDR1 SGHNT and CDR2 YYREEE (reference sequence). DNA of the CDR3: TGTGCCAGCAGCTTGGGGGGACAAAGGAACACTGAAGCTTTCTTT. This codes for CASSLGGQRNTEAFF.

J is TRBJ1-1 and V is TRBV30; D not certain. The CDR3 contains 13 residues. Germline loops: CDR1 GTSNPN, CDR2 SVGIG (reference sequence). Trimming stripped 5 bases from V and 2 bases from J, with 12 bases between. The CDR3 region has the DNA TGTGCCTGGGGGAGACGGATCAACACTGAAGCTTTCTTT. Protein product: CAWGRRINTEAFF.

The chain recombines TRBV9 with TRBJ2-4; no definite D call. This CDR3 has 15 amino acids. The V end lost 0 bases, the J end lost 6 bases, and 13 bases lay between the germline ends. The germline V gene encodes CDR1 SGDLS and CDR2 YYNGEE. The CDR3 nucleotides are TGTGCCAGCAGCGTAGGAAGCCTCGGCGCAAACATTCAGTACTTC. It specifies CASSVGSLGANIQYF.

The rearrangement links TRBV6-5 to TRBJ1-6; TRBD1 matches 7 bases. The V gene end was trimmed by 6 bases and the J gene end by 8 bases; junction bases not matched to a gene: 4. The length of the CDR3 is 13 residues. Germline CDR1 reads MNHEY; CDR2 reads SVGAGI. The CDR3 nucleotides read TGTGCCAGCAGCCGAGGGGGCGATTCACCCCTCCACTTT. Translation gives CASSRGGDSPLHF.

V usage is TRBV10-3 and J usage is TRBJ2-3; no clear D gene. V was clipped by 10 bases and J by 1 base, with 6 bases between them. Germline V lookup: CDR1 ENHRY, CDR2 SYGVKD. The CDR3 length is 11 residues. The CDR3 protein is CATWGTDTQYF. For the CDR3, the DNA is TGTGCCACCTGGGGCACAGATACGCAGTATTTT.

The chain employs TRBV6-6 and TRBJ1-2; 7 bases agree with TRBD1. CDR3 size: 15 residues. The germline CDR1 and CDR2 sequences are MNHNY and SVGAGI (reference sequence). V lost 0 bases and J lost 4; bases outside the gene matches: 5. The CDR3 loop is CASSYSQQGSYGYTF. The CDR3 DNA sequence: TGTGCCAGCAGTTACTCGCAACAGGGGAGCTATGGCTACACCTTC.

In its sample, this clone was seen once. This sequence joins TRBV5-6 and TRBJ1-6; 9 bases match TRBD1. J gave up 9 bases and V 2 bases, and 0 bases lay outside the gene matches. The CDR3 is made up of 13 amino acids. Germline V gene lookup returns CDR1 SGHDT and CDR2 YYEEEE. Here the CDR3 reads CASSLQGASPLHF. CDR3 bases: TGTGCCAGCAGCTTACAGGGGGCTTCACCCCTCCACTTT.

This clone appeared once. Other DNA sequences in this specimen translate into the identical CDR3. V is TRBV11-2 and J is TRBJ1-5, with D possibly matching TRBD1 (5 bases). Germline lookup yields CDR1 SGHAT and CDR2 FQNNGV. V was trimmed by 3 bases and J by 2 bases, leaving 8 bases between them. There are 14 residues in the CDR3. The CDR3, as DNA: TGTGCCAGCAGCTTTACAGGTGGCAATCAGCCCCAGCATTTT. Translating it yields CASSFTGGNQPQHF.

The chain couples TRBV4-1 to TRBJ2-2, with D tentatively TRBD2 (8 bases). Trimming pared 0 bases from V and 4 bases from J, leaving 27 bases between. Germline lookup yields CDR1 MGHRA and CDR2 YSYEKL. There are 21 residues in the CDR3. The CDR3 sequence: CASSQDWGQTLAELRTGELFF. Here the CDR3 DNA reads TGCGCCAGCAGCCAAGATTGGGGACAGACACTAGCGGAATTACGCACCGGGGAGCTGTTTTTT.

V and J are TRBV18 and TRBJ2-2, with 7 nucleotides matching TRBD1. The CDR3 is 18 residues long. V trimming: 0 bases; J trimming: 0 bases; junction bases outside the gene matches: 7. CDR1 is KGHSH, CDR2 LQKENI, per germline. The CDR3 is CASSPPNTGATNTGELFF. CDR3 in DNA: TGTGCCAGCTCACCACCCAACACAGGGGCTACGAACACCGGGGAGCTGTTTTTT.